This record concerns one TCR beta chain sequence. Its antigen remains unidentified. This entry comes from a study of cytomegalovirus exposure and HLA in healthy donors. Use of 60 Vbeta and 13 Jbeta primers characterized the PCR. Assay: immunoSEQ multiplex PCR; the TCRdb copy retains only in-frame clones and omits some. This table has over 150,000 clones, 82% appearing once. Study-wide points: Highest at DRB1 and lowest at HLA-C, TCR association rates differed among HLA loci in a later analysis. In a later analysis, most CMV-associated TCR beta chains appeared HLA-restricted. Sequencing likely generated an artifact that appeared as a cluster of highly shared sequence variants.

This clonotype was obtained from a boy between 2 and 15 years old in good health and CMV-seronegative. Sequencing used PBMCs.

The CDR3 is CASSDGTRVYNEQFF. The CDR3 DNA follows: TGTGCCAGCAGCGACGGGACTAGGGTCTACAATGAGCAGTTCTTC. The genes are TRBV9 and TRBJ2-1; 8 bases are a match to TRBD2. The CDR3 is 15 amino acids. J gave up 3 bases and V 3 bases, and 5 bases lay outside the gene matches. Germline-derived CDR1 and CDR2 are SGDLS and YYNGEE.